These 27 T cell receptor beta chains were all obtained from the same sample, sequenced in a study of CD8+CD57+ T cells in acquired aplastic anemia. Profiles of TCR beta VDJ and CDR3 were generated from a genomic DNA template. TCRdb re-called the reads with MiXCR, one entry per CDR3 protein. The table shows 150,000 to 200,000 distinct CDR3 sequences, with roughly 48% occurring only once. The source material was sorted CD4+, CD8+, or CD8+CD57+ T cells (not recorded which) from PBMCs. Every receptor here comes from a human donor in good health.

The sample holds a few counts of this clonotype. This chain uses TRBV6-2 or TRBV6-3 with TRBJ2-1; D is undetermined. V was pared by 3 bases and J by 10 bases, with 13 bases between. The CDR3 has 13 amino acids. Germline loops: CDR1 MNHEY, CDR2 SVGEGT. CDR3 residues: CASSYKLTGEQFF. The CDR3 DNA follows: TGTGCCAGCAGTTATAAACTCACCGGAGAGCAGTTCTTC.

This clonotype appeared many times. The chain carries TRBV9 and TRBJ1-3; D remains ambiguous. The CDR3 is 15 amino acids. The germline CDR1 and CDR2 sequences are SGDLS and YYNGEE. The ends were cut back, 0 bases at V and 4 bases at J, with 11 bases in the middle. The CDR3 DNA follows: TGTGCCAGCAGCGTAGCCCCCGGGCCCGGAAACACCATATATTTT. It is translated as CASSVAPGPGNTIYF.

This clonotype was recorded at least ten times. As DNA, the CDR3 is TGTGCCAGCAGCTTAGTCGGGACAGGACATCGGGGGGAGCAGTACTTC. It yields the protein CASSLVGTGHRGEQYF. The chain links TRBV7-8 to TRBJ2-7, with 8 bases matching TRBD1. The germline V gene encodes CDR1 SGHVS and CDR2 FQNEAQ. Losses at the gene ends were 1 base for V and 7 bases for J; bases not matched to a gene: 12. CDR3 size: 16 residues.

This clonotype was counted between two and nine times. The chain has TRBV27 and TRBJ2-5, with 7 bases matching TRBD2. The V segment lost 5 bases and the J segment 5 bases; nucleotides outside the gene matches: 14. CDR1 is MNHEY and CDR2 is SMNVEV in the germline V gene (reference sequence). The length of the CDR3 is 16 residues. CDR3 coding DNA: TGTGCCAGCAGTCCACTGGGGGGGGGTTCGCGTGAGACCCAGTACTTC. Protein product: CASSPLGGGSRETQYF.

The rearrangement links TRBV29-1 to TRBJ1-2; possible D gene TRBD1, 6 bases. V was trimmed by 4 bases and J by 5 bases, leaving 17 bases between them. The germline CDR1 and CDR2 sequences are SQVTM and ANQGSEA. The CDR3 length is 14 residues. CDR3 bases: TGCAGCGTTGTTTTTGCGGACAGATTATATGGCTACACCTTC. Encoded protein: CSVVFADRLYGYTF.

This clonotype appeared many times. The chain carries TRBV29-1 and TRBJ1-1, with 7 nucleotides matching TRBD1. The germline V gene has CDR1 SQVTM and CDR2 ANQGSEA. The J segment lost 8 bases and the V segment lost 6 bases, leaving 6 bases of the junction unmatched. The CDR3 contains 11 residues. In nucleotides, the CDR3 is TGCAGCGTGCTAACAGGGGTGGAAGCTTTCTTT. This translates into CSVLTGVEAFF. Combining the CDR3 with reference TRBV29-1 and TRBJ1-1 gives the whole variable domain SAVISQKPSRDICQRGTSLTIQCQVDSQVTMMFWYRQQPGQSLTLIATANQGSEATYESGFVIDKFPISRPNLTFSTLTVSNMSPEDSSIYLCSVLTGVEAFFGQGTRLTVV.

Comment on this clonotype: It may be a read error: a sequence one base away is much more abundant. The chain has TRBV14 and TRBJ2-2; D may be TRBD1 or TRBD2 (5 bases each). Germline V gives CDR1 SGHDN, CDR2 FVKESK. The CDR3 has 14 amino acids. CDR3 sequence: CASSQVSGTGEPFF. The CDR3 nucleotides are TGTGCCAGCAGCCAAGTATCGGGGACCGGGGAGCCGTTTTTT.

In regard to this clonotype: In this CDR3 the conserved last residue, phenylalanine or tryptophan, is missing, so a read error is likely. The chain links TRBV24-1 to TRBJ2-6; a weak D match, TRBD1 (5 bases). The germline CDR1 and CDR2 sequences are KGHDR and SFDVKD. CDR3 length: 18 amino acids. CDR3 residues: CAASDDRITGSGANVLTL. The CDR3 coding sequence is TGTGCCGCCAGTGACGACCGAATAACAGGATCCGGGGCCAACGTCCTGACTCTC.

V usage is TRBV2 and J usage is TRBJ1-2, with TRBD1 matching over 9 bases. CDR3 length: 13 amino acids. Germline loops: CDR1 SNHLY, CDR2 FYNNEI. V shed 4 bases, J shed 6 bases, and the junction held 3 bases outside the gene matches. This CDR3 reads CASSGRDRDGYTF. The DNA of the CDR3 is TGTGCCAGCAGTGGGAGGGACAGGGATGGCTACACCTTC.

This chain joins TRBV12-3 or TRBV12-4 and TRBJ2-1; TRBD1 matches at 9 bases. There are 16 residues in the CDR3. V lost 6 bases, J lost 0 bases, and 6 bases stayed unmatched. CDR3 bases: TGTGCCAGCAGCTCGGACAGGGGAAGCTCCTACAATGAGCAGTTCTTC. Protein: CASSSDRGSSYNEQFF.

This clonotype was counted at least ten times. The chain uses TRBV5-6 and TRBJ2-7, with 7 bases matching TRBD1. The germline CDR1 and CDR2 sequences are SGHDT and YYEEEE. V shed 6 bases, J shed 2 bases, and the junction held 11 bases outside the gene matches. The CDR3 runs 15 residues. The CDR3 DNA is TGTGCCAGCAAACAACTCGGGACAGAGGCCTACGAGCAGTACTTC. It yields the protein CASKQLGTEAYEQYF.

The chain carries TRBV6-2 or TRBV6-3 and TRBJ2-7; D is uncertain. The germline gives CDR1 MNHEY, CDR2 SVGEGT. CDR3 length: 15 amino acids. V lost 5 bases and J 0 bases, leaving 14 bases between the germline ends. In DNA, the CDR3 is TGTGCCAGCAGTCCTCCTGGGCCCTCCTCCTACGAGCAGTACTTC. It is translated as CASSPPGPSSYEQYF.

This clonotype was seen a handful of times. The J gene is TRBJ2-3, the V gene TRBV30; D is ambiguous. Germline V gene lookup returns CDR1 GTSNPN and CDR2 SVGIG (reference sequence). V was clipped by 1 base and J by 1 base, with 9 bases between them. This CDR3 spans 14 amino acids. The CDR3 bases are TGTGCCTGGAGTGACCTGTGGGGCACAGATACGCAGTATTTT. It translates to CAWSDLWGTDTQYF. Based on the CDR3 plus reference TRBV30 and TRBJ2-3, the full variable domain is SQTIHQWPATLVQPVGSPLSLECTVEGTSNPNLYWYRQAAGRGLQLLFYSVGIGQISSEVPQNLSASRPQDRQFILSSKKLLLSDSGFYLCAWSDLWGTDTQYFGPGTRLTVL.

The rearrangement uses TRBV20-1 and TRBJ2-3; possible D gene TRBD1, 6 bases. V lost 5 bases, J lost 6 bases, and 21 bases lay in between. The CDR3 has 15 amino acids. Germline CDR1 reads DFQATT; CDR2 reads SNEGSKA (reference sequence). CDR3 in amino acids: CSALPRDIATDTQYF. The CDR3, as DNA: TGCAGTGCTCTCCCCCGGGACATCGCCACGGATACGCAGTATTTT.

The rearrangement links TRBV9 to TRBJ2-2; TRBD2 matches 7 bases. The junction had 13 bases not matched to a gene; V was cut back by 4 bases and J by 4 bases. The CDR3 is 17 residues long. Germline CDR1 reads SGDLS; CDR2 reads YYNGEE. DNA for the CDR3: TGTGCCAGCAGCTTAGATTGGGGGAGGGCGGCCACCGGGGAGCTGTTTTTT. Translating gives CASSLDWGRAATGELFF.

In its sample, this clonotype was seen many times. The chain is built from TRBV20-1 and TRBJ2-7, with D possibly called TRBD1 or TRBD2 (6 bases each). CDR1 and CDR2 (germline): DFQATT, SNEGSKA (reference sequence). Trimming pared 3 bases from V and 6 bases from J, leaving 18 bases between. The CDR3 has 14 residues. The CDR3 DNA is TGCAGTGCTAGTGGGGGGACAAGGGTGGGCGAGCAGTACTTC. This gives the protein CSASGGTRVGEQYF.

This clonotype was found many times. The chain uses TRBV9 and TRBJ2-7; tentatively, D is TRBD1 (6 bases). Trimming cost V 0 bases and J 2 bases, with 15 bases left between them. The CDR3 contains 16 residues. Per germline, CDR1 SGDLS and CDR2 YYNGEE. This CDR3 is CASSVGLTGDPYEQYF. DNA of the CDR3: TGTGCCAGCAGCGTAGGATTGACAGGCGATCCCTACGAGCAGTACTTC.

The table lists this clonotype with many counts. DNA for the CDR3: TGTGCCAGCAGCCCATCCCGCGGGCGCGAGCAGTACTTC. This translates into CASSPSRGREQYF. The chain combines TRBV11-3 with TRBJ2-7, with TRBD2 as a possible D gene (5 bases). V lost 5 bases to trimming and J lost 6 bases, with 14 bases between them. The CDR3 runs 13 residues. Germline V gene lookup returns CDR1 SGHNT and CDR2 YENEEA.

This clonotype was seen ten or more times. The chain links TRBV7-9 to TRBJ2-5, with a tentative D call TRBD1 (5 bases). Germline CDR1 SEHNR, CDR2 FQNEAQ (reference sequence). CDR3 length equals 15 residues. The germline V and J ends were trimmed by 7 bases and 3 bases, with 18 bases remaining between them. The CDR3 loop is CASTTSWGPEETQYF. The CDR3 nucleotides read TGTGCCAGCACCACCTCGTGGGGCCCTGAAGAGACCCAGTACTTC.

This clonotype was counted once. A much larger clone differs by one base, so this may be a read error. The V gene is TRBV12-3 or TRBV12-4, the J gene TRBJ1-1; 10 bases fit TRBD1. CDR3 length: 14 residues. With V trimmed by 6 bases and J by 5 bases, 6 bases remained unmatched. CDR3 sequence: CASSLTGGATEAFF. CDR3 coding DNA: TGTGCCAGCAGCTTGACAGGGGGCGCGACTGAAGCTTTCTTT.

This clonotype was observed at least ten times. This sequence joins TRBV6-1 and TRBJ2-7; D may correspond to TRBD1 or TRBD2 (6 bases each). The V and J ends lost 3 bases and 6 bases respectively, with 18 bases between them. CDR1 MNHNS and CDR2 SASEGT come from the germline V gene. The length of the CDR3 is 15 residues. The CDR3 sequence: CASSDDSGASGEQYF. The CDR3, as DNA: TGTGCCAGCAGTGACGATTCGGGGGCTTCGGGCGAGCAGTACTTC.

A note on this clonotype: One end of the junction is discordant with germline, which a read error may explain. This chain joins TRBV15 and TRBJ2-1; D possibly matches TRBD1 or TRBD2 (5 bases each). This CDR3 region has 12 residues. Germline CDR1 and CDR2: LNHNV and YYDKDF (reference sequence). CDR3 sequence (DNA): TGTGCCGCAGGGAGCTCCTACGATGAGCAGTTCTTC. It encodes CAAGSSYDEQFF.

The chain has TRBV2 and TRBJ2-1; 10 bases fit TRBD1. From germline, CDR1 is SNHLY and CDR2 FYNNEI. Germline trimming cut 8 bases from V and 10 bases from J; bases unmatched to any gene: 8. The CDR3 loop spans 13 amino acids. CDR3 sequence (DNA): TGTGCCAGCTCGGGACAGGGGACATACGAGCAGTTCTTC. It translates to CASSGQGTYEQFF.

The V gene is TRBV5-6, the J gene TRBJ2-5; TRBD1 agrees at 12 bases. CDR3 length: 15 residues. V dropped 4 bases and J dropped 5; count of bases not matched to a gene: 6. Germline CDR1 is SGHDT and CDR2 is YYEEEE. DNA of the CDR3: TGTGCCAGCAGCGCTGGGACAGGGGGCGCGGAGACCCAGTACTTC. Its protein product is CASSAGTGGAETQYF.

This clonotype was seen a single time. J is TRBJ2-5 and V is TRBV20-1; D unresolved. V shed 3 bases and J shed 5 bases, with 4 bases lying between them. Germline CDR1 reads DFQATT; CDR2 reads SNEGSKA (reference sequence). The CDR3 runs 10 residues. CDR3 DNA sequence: TGCAGTGCTAGTGTGGAGACCCAGTACTTC. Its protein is CSASVETQYF.

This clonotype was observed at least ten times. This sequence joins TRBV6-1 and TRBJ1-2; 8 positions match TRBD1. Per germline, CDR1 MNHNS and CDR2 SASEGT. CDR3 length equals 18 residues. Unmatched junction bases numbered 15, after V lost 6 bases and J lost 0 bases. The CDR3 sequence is CASRTDRGPRGANYGYTF. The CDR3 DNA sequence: TGTGCCAGCAGAACAGACAGGGGTCCCCGGGGAGCTAACTATGGCTACACCTTC.

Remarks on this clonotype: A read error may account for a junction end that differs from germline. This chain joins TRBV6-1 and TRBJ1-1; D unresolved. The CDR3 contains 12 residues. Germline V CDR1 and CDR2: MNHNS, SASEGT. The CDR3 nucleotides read TGTGCCAGCCAGAACACGAACGCTGAAGCTTTCTTT. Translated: CASQNTNAEAFF.